This TCR beta chain was captured in a study of blood T cell repertoires in COVID-19. The table came from immunoSEQ multiplex PCR; TCRdb's copy has only in-frame clones and leaves some out. The sample lists more than 250,000 clones, roughly 88% occurring once. Individuals aged about 18 to 100 years were recruited from 24 US areas. V dropped 7 bases and J dropped 5 bases, with 20 bases sitting between them. From germline, CDR1 is MDHEN and CDR2 SYDVKM. This CDR3 is built from 15 residues. Material for sequencing was PBMCs or T cells enriched from blood (not recorded which). The sequence was obtained from a middle-aged woman with acute COVID-19. V and J are TRBV28 and TRBJ1-2, with D possibly being TRBD1 (5 bases). CDR3: CASTRRRRGPYGYTF. DNA of the CDR3: TGTGCCAGCACCCGAAGGCGGAGGGGACCTTATGGCTACACCTTC.